Each of the 24 T cell receptor beta chains below was sequenced from the same sample in a study of shared clonotypes between healthy human individuals. Profiling relied on immunoSEQ multiplex PCR, and the TCRdb table lists in-frame clones only, not all of them. Of roughly 500,000 clones in the sample, around 79% were seen once. The material sequenced was PBMCs. The receptor set was obtained from a woman in her thirties or forties in good health. Some clones in this sample may be carry-over from other donors' samples.

The V call is TRBV18, the J call TRBJ2-7; a possible D gene is TRBD1 (6 bases). Between the trimmed V and J ends, which lost 2 bases and 2 bases, there was a span of 10 bases. Per the germline V gene, CDR1 is KGHSH and CDR2 is LQKENI. This CDR3 comprises 14 residues. The CDR3 region has the DNA TGTGCCAGCTCACCAGGCAGGGGTCCCTACGAGCAGTACTTC. Protein sequence: CASSPGRGPYEQYF.

The rearrangement joins TRBV4-2 to TRBJ2-3; 11 bases line up with TRBD2. The CDR3 has 16 amino acids. Germline trimming cut 1 base from V and 2 bases from J; bases unmatched to any gene: 2. Germline V gives CDR1 LGHNA, CDR2 YNFKEQ. The CDR3 DNA is TGTGCCAGCAGCCAAGTACTAGCGGGGGACACAGATACGCAGTATTTT. As protein: CASSQVLAGDTDTQYF.

The chain is built from TRBV7-2 and TRBJ2-7; 7 bases align to TRBD2. V was pared by 5 bases and J by 1 base, with 11 bases of the junction left unmatched. CDR1 and CDR2 (germline): SGHTA, FQGNSA. This CDR3 is 16 amino acids long. The CDR3 region is CASSRRVGGSSYEQYF. DNA for the CDR3: TGTGCCAGCAGCCGGAGGGTGGGCGGGAGTTCCTACGAGCAGTACTTC.

The chain employs TRBV7-3 and TRBJ2-1; TRBD2 matches 9 bases. CDR1 is SGHTA and CDR2 is FQGTGA in the germline V gene. The V gene end was trimmed by 5 bases and the J gene end by 8 bases; junction bases not matched to a gene: 10. The CDR3 is 15 amino acids. Written as DNA, the CDR3 is TGTGCCAGCAGCAGAGCTAGCGGGGAGGGGCATGAGCAGTTCTTC. It specifies CASSRASGEGHEQFF.

The chain has TRBV5-5 and TRBJ1-2; 7 positions agree with TRBD1. The CDR3 totals 14 residues. The junction had 3 bases not matched to a gene; V was cut back by 1 base and J by 3 bases. Germline V gene data show CDR1 as SGHKS and CDR2 as YYEKEE (reference sequence). The CDR3 reads CASSLRGTDYGYTF. Written as DNA, the CDR3 is TGTGCCAGCAGCTTGCGGGGGACAGACTATGGCTACACCTTC.

CDR3 sequence reads: CASSGWTGALDGYTF. The DNA for the CDR3 is TGTGCCAGCAGTGGGTGGACAGGGGCGCTTGATGGCTACACCTTC. This chain connects TRBV2 to TRBJ1-2, with TRBD1 identical over 9 bases. V was clipped by 4 bases and J by 6 bases; unmatched bases: 9. Germline CDR1 reads SNHLY; CDR2 reads FYNNEI. This CDR3 spans 15 amino acids.

V and J are TRBV18 and TRBJ2-7; 7 positions match TRBD2. V was pared by 4 bases and J by 5 bases, with 11 bases of the junction left unmatched. The length of the CDR3 is 15 residues. CDR1 is KGHSH and CDR2 is LQKENI in the germline V gene. The CDR3 region is CASSLSGEGFNEQYF. CDR3 DNA sequence: TGTGCCAGCTCACTAAGTGGGGAGGGATTCAACGAGCAGTACTTC. Based on the CDR3 plus reference TRBV18 and TRBJ2-7, the full variable domain is NAGVMQNPRHLVRRRGQEARLRCSPMKGHSHVYWYRQLPEEGLKFMVYLQKENIIDESGMPKERFSAEFPKEGPSILRIQQVVRGDSAAYFCASSLSGEGFNEQYFGPGTRLTVT.

This clone was seen a single time. This rearrangement joins TRBV2 to TRBJ2-4, with D hard to call. V was cut by 6 bases and J by 0 bases, with 6 bases left in between. CDR1 is SNHLY and CDR2 is FYNNEI in the germline V gene. This CDR3 comprises 13 residues. In nucleotides, the CDR3 is TGTGCCAGCAGGAATTTAGCCAAAAACATTCAGTACTTC. This translates into CASRNLAKNIQYF. The entire variable domain, with the rest obtained from reference TRBV2 and TRBJ2-4, is as follows: EPEVTQTPSHQVTQMGQEVILRCVPISNHLYFYWYRQILGQKVEFLVSFYNNEISEKSEIFDDQFSVERPDGSNFTLKIRSTKLEDSAMYFCASRNLAKNIQYFGAGTRLSVL.

The chain recombines TRBV28 with TRBJ1-3; 9 positions match TRBD1. Germline CDR1 reads MDHEN; CDR2 reads SYDVKM. Germline trimming cut 5 bases from V and 4 bases from J; bases unmatched to any gene: 6. There are 15 residues in the CDR3. CDR3 DNA sequence: TGTGCCAGCAGTCGGACAGGGGTGGGAGGAAACACCATATATTTT. Translation: CASSRTGVGGNTIYF. Looking up the rest from reference TRBV28 and TRBJ1-3 gives the full variable domain: DVKVTQSSRYLVKRTGEKVFLECVQDMDHENMFWYRQDPGLGLRLIYFSYDVKMKEKGDIPEGYSVSREKKERFSLILESASTNQTSMYLCASSRTGVGGNTIYFGEGSWLTVV.

This clone was found once. The V call is TRBV27, the J call TRBJ1-2, with TRBD1 matching 9 bases. V shed 5 bases and J 7 bases; nucleotides not matched to a gene: 5. This CDR3 has 13 amino acids. Per the germline V gene, CDR1 is MNHEY and CDR2 is SMNVEV (reference sequence). CDR3 bases: TGTGCCAGCAGTGTCGGGACAGGGCTTGGCTACACCTTC. It encodes CASSVGTGLGYTF.

The V gene is TRBV4-1, the J gene TRBJ2-5, with TRBD2 as a possible D gene (6 bases). The better agreement between TRBJ2-7 and the DNA end casts doubt on the J call. Germline CDR1 is MGHRA and CDR2 is YSYEKL. CDR3 length: 16 residues. This chain's CDR3 is CASSQHGGMGSYEQYF. The CDR3 region has the DNA TGCGCCAGCAGCCAACATGGGGGGATGGGCTCCTACGAGCAGTACTTC.

This chain links TRBV30 with TRBJ2-3; 10 bases are shared with TRBD2. There are 13 residues in the CDR3. Germline CDR1 GTSNPN, CDR2 SVGIG (reference sequence). J lost 3 bases, V lost 4 bases, and 1 base had no gene match. Written as DNA, the CDR3 is TGTGCCTGGACTAGCGGGAGAACAGATACGCAGTATTTT. Its protein product is CAWTSGRTDTQYF.

The CDR3: CASSPGRDLKAFF. Written as DNA, the CDR3 is TGTGCCAGCAGCCCTGGGAGGGACTTGAAAGCTTTCTTT. The gene calls are TRBV7-2 and TRBJ1-1; tentative D call: TRBD1 (5 bases). The CDR3 is made up of 13 amino acids. V lost 5 bases and J lost 9, with 16 bases in between. CDR1 is SGHTA and CDR2 is FQGNSA in the germline V gene.

The V call is TRBV28, the J call TRBJ2-7; possible D gene TRBD1, 6 bases. Trimming removed 0 bases from V and 2 bases from J, with 11 bases in between. Germline lookup yields CDR1 MDHEN and CDR2 SYDVKM. This CDR3 is 15 amino acids long. The CDR3 region is CASSLWGTTTYEQYF. The CDR3, as DNA: TGTGCCAGCAGTTTATGGGGGACAACGACCTACGAGCAGTACTTC.

The gene calls are TRBV7-3 and TRBJ2-2; weak D call: TRBD2 (6 bases). CDR1 SGHTA and CDR2 FQGTGA come from the germline V gene. The CDR3 loop spans 17 amino acids. V gave up 3 bases and J gave up 0 bases, with 14 bases separating them. CDR3 nucleotides: TGTGCCAGCAGCTTCTCTCTAGCGCAGGCGAACACCGGGGAGCTGTTTTTT. Encoded protein: CASSFSLAQANTGELFF.

The chain links TRBV5-1 to TRBJ2-1; TRBD1 might be the D (5 bases). Germline V lookup: CDR1 SGHRS, CDR2 YFSETQ. This CDR3 region has 12 residues. Deletions cut 0 bases from V and 8 bases from J, with 6 bases between. The CDR3 sequence is CASSLEGHEQFF. CDR3 coding DNA: TGCGCCAGCAGCTTGGAGGGGCATGAGCAGTTCTTC.

The chain uses TRBV5-1 and TRBJ1-4; D remains ambiguous. Between the trimmed V and J ends, which lost 0 bases and 2 bases, there was a span of 5 bases. The length of the CDR3 is 14 residues. Germline V gene lookup returns CDR1 SGHRS and CDR2 YFSETQ. The CDR3, as DNA: TGCGCCAGCAGCTTGGGAGGGACTAATGAAAAACTGTTTTTT. It translates to CASSLGGTNEKLFF. Full variable domain (outside the CDR3, taken from reference TRBV5-1 and TRBJ1-4): KAGVTQTPRYLIKTRGQQVTLSCSPISGHRSVSWYQQTPGQGLQFLFEYFSETQRNKGNFPGRFSGRQFSNSRSEMNVSTLELGDSALYLCASSLGGTNEKLFFGSGTQLSVL.

The chain joins TRBV19 to TRBJ1-2; TRBD1 matches at 10 bases. From germline, CDR1 is LNHDA and CDR2 SQIVND (reference sequence). The CDR3 loop spans 14 amino acids. After removal of 4 bases from V and 3 bases from J, the junction contained 2 bases not matched to a gene. CDR3 protein: CASSRGTGDYGYTF. In nucleotides, the CDR3 is TGTGCCAGTAGTAGAGGGACAGGGGACTATGGCTACACCTTC.

The V gene is TRBV5-1, the J gene TRBJ2-2; 8 bases align to TRBD1. CDR1 is SGHRS and CDR2 is YFSETQ in the germline V gene. This CDR3 has 15 amino acids. V gave up 3 bases and J gave up 2 bases; unmatched junction bases: 3. CDR3 nucleotide sequence: TGCGCCAGCAGCTCGGACAGGGTAAACACCGGGGAGCTGTTTTTT. Its protein product is CASSSDRVNTGELFF.

The chain is built from TRBV5-1 and TRBJ1-1; D unresolved. V was shortened by 3 bases and J by 3 bases, with 12 bases between the two germline ends. The CDR3 covers 14 residues. Germline loops: CDR1 SGHRS, CDR2 YFSETQ. CDR3 sequence: CASSSTPSDTEAFF. DNA for the CDR3: TGCGCCAGCAGCTCGACGCCGTCGGACACTGAAGCTTTCTTT.

V usage is TRBV7-2 and J usage is TRBJ2-7; D is undetermined. CDR1 SGHTA and CDR2 FQGNSA come from the germline V gene. This CDR3 contains 13 residues. Trimming pared 1 base from V and 3 bases from J, leaving 7 bases between. This CDR3 is CASSLGPLYEQYF. DNA for the CDR3: TGTGCCAGCAGCTTAGGACCGCTCTACGAGCAGTACTTC.

This clone was counted ten times or more. V and J are TRBV30 and TRBJ1-6; no clear D gene. This CDR3 is 15 amino acids long. Deletions cut 1 base from V and 3 bases from J, with 10 bases between. In germline, CDR1 is GTSNPN, CDR2 SVGIG (reference sequence). The CDR3 DNA reads TGTGCCTGGAGTGGTAGGGCCTTCTATAATTCACCCCTCCACTTT. This gives the protein CAWSGRAFYNSPLHF. Full variable domain (remainder filled in from reference TRBV30 and TRBJ1-6): SQTIHQWPATLVQPVGSPLSLECTVEGTSNPNLYWYRQAAGRGLQLLFYSVGIGQISSEVPQNLSASRPQDRQFILSSKKLLLSDSGFYLCAWSGRAFYNSPLHFGNGTRLTVT.

This clone was counted between two and nine times. In nucleotides, the CDR3 is TGTGCCAGCTCACAAACAGGGGTGGAAAACATTCAGTACTTC. Its protein product is CASSQTGVENIQYF. V and J are TRBV18 and TRBJ2-4; 7 positions agree with TRBD1. This CDR3 spans 14 amino acids. Germline CDR1 is KGHSH and CDR2 is LQKENI. Trimming took 4 bases from V and 5 from J; bases not matched to a gene: 5.

The chain links TRBV18 to TRBJ1-1; D is perhaps TRBD1 (6 bases). CDR1 and CDR2 (germline): KGHSH, LQKENI. Trimming cost V 3 bases and J 8 bases, with 10 bases left between them. The CDR3 contains 12 residues. In nucleotides, the CDR3 is TGTGCCAGCTCACCCCGGCAGGGGGAAGCTTTCTTT. Translation: CASSPRQGEAFF.